The 4 T cell receptor beta chains below all came from one sample that was sequenced in a study of blood T cell repertoires in COVID-19. The repertoire was sequenced with immunoSEQ multiplex PCR; TCRdb's copy has only in-frame clones and lacks some. This sample carries roughly 150,000 clones, 88% of them seen once, and the ten largest clones take about 2.5%. The source material was peripheral blood. The receptors were gathered from a woman aged 70-85 years with acute or convalescent COVID-19.

The chain carries TRBV6-5 and TRBJ1-6; 7 nucleotides line up with TRBD1. J gave up 8 bases and V 6 bases, and 10 bases lay outside the gene matches. The CDR3 runs to 15 residues. From germline, CDR1 is MNHEY and CDR2 SVGAGI. CDR3 protein: CASSKEGATDSPLHF. In DNA form, the CDR3 reads TGTGCCAGCAGCAAGGAGGGGGCGACGGATTCACCCCTCCACTTT.

This clone has just one count. V and J are TRBV7-2 and TRBJ2-3; D not resolved. Germline V gene lookup returns CDR1 SGHTA and CDR2 FQGNSA. The CDR3 length is 16 residues. Trimming cost V 5 bases and J 0 bases, with 15 bases left between them. This CDR3 is CASSQSPGISTDTQYF. As DNA, the CDR3 is TGTGCCAGCAGCCAGTCTCCGGGTATAAGCACAGATACGCAGTATTTT.

The chain recombines TRBV9 with TRBJ1-2; the D is unclear. The CDR3 length is 15 residues. Germline V gives CDR1 SGDLS, CDR2 YYNGEE. Trimming removed 4 bases at V and 0 bases at J, with 13 bases between. CDR3 sequence reads: CASSSREQTNYGYTF. DNA of the CDR3: TGTGCCAGCAGCTCCCGGGAGCAGACTAACTATGGCTACACCTTC. The entire variable domain, with the rest obtained from reference TRBV9 and TRBJ1-2, is as follows: DSGVTQTPKHLITATGQRVTLRCSPRSGDLSVYWYQQSLDQGLQFLIQYYNGEERAKGNILERFSAQQFPDLHSELNLSSLELGDSALYFCASSSREQTNYGYTFGSGTRLTVV.

V gene TRBV19 combines with J gene TRBJ2-7, with 11 bases aligning to TRBD1. The CDR3 sequence is 17 residues long. Germline V gene data show CDR1 as LNHDA and CDR2 as SQIVND (reference sequence). V lost 0 bases to trimming and J lost 7 bases; unmatched junction nucleotides: 11. The DNA for the CDR3 is TGTGCCAGTAGTATAGATCACCGGGACAGGGGGTCGGATGAGCAGTACGTC. Translated, it gives CASSIDHRDRGSDEQYV.